Described below is a single T cell receptor beta chain sequence and its context. CDR1 and CDR2 from the germline V gene are LNHDA and SQIVND (reference sequence). The CDR3 has 16 amino acids. Deletions cut 8 bases from V and 6 bases from J, with 23 bases between. These data originate in a study of T cell changes during pregnancy in multiple sclerosis. Here immunoSEQ multiplex PCR was the method, and the copy in TCRdb shows in-frame clones only, minus some. The table lists more than 10,000 clones, 88% of them singletons, with about 8.7% in the top ten. Material: CD8+ T cells from peripheral blood mononuclear cells, obtained in the first trimester of pregnancy. The chain carries TRBV19 and TRBJ2-1; tentatively, D is TRBD1 (6 bases). This clonotype was obtained from a female donor with multiple sclerosis, enrolled in a pregnancy study. For the CDR3, the DNA is TGTGCCAGTCTTCCGATGGGACACGGACCCACCAATGAGCAGTTCTTC. It encodes CASLPMGHGPTNEQFF.